The 4 T cell receptor beta chains below were found in one sample sequenced in a study of blood T cell repertoires in COVID-19. Profiling relied on immunoSEQ multiplex PCR, and the TCRdb table lists in-frame clones only, not all of them. The table lists 110,000 or so clones, about 85% of them singletons, with more than 3% in the top ten. The sequencing sample was made of peripheral blood. These TCRs come from a man between 35 and 55 years old with acute or convalescent COVID-19.

The genes are TRBV5-1 and TRBJ2-3; D is possibly TRBD1 (8 bases). V lost 4 bases and J lost 6, with 24 bases in between. The germline gives CDR1 SGHRS, CDR2 YFSETQ. This CDR3 region has 17 residues. This chain's CDR3 is CASSIASPGGGGDTQYF. In DNA, the CDR3 is TGCGCCAGCAGCATAGCAAGCCCAGGGGGCGGGGGTGATACGCAGTATTTT.

The chain links TRBV5-1 to TRBJ1-1; TRBD1 is a possible D gene (6 bases). Germline CDR1 reads SGHRS; CDR2 reads YFSETQ. The germline V and J ends were trimmed by 1 base and 0 bases, with 7 bases remaining between them. This CDR3 has 14 residues. CDR3 nucleotide sequence: TGCGCCAGCAGCTTGACAGGGATGAACACTGAAGCTTTCTTT. Translating gives CASSLTGMNTEAFF. Supplemented by reference TRBV5-1 and TRBJ1-1, the full variable domain reads KAGVTQTPRYLIKTRGQQVTLSCSPISGHRSVSWYQQTPGQGLQFLFEYFSETQRNKGNFPGRFSGRQFSNSRSEMNVSTLELGDSALYLCASSLTGMNTEAFFGQGTRLTVV.

The chain carries TRBV12-3 or TRBV12-4 and TRBJ1-6, with D maybe TRBD1 (5 bases). Trimming left V 5 bases short and J 10 bases short, with 12 bases between. The CDR3 is 13 residues long. The CDR3 loop is CASSTGGVSPLHF. CDR3 coding DNA: TGTGCCAGCAGTACGGGGGGGGTGTCACCCCTCCACTTT.

The V call is TRBV7-2, the J call TRBJ1-1; D gene uncertain. Deletions cut 7 bases from V and 7 bases from J, with 19 bases between. Per the germline V gene, CDR1 is SGHTA and CDR2 is FQGNSA. The CDR3 is 14 residues long. In DNA form, the CDR3 reads TGTGCCAGCAACCGGGCGGGAGCCCGTTTTGAAGCTTTCTTT. Amino acids: CASNRAGARFEAFF.